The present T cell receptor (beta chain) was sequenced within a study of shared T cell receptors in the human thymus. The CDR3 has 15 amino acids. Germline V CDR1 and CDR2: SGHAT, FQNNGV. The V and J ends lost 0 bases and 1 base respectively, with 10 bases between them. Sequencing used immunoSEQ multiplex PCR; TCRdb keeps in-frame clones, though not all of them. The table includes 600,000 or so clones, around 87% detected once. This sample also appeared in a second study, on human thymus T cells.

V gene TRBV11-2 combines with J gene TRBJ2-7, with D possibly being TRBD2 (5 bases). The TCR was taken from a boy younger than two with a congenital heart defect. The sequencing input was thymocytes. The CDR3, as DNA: TGTGCCAGCAGCTTAGATTGGGGAGCATCCTACGAGCAGTACTTC. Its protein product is CASSLDWGASYEQYF.